The 7 T cell receptor beta chains below all came from one sample that was sequenced in a study of blood T cell repertoires in COVID-19. The repertoire was sequenced with immunoSEQ multiplex PCR; TCRdb's copy has only in-frame clones and lacks some. Here the sample spans over 150,000 clones, approximately 78% being singletons. The specimen was PBMCs or T cells enriched from blood (not recorded which). The origin of the receptors is a woman between 45 and 65 years old who had recovered from COVID-19.

In DNA, the CDR3 is TGTGCCAGCAGTGAATATGACAGGGGCTATGGCTACACCTTC. Protein: CASSEYDRGYGYTF. J is TRBJ1-2 and V is TRBV25-1; 8 bases line up with TRBD1. V shed 0 bases and J 4 bases; nucleotides not matched to a gene: 1. The CDR3 contains 14 residues. Germline V CDR1 and CDR2: MGHDK, SYGVNS.

This clone has only one observation. The rearrangement links TRBV20-1 to TRBJ1-2; D is perhaps TRBD1 (5 bases). CDR3 size: 11 residues. V gave up 0 bases and J gave up 7 bases, with 6 bases separating them. Germline CDR1 and CDR2: DFQATT and SNEGSKA (reference sequence). CDR3 coding DNA: TGCAGTGCTAGAGAACAGGCTGGCTACACCTTC. This codes for CSAREQAGYTF.

V gene TRBV7-9 combines with J gene TRBJ1-2, with D uncertain. Deletions cut 3 bases from V and 2 bases from J, with 16 bases between. Germline CDR1 is SEHNR and CDR2 is FQNEAQ (reference sequence). CDR3 length: 16 amino acids. This CDR3 reads CASSFSGGAANYGYTF. For the CDR3, the DNA is TGTGCCAGCAGCTTTAGTGGTGGTGCGGCAAACTATGGCTACACCTTC.

The V and J genes are TRBV6-5 and TRBJ2-6; no clear D gene. The V gene's germline CDR1 is MNHEY and CDR2 SVGAGI. CDR3 length: 14 amino acids. The V end lost 4 bases, the J end lost 1 base, and 5 bases lay between the germline ends. CDR3 coding DNA: TGTGCCAGCAGTTTAGCTTCTGGGGCCAACGTCCTGACTTTC. It is translated as CASSLASGANVLTF.

A word on this clone: The same CDR3 also results from other DNA sequences found in this sample. The chain combines TRBV6-5 with TRBJ1-1; D perhaps matches TRBD1 (5 bases). The CDR3 contains 16 residues. The ends were cut back, 0 bases at V and 0 bases at J, with 11 bases in the middle. Germline V CDR1 and CDR2: MNHEY, SVGAGI. CDR3 coding DNA: TGTGCCAGCAGTTACTCTCAAGGGGCCCTGAACACTGAAGCTTTCTTT. As protein: CASSYSQGALNTEAFF.

J is TRBJ2-7 and V is TRBV7-8, with TRBD2 identical over 7 bases. The junction had 6 bases not matched to a gene; V was cut back by 1 base and J by 3 bases. CDR1 and CDR2 from the germline V gene are SGHVS and FQNEAQ. The CDR3 totals 15 residues. CDR3 nucleotide sequence: TGTGCCAGCAGCTTAGGTACGGGAGGTGACTACGAGCAGTACTTC. Translated, it gives CASSLGTGGDYEQYF.

The chain links TRBV12-3 or TRBV12-4 to TRBJ1-2, with D possibly being TRBD1 (5 bases). The V end was cut by 6 bases, the J end by 12 bases, with 17 bases between. The CDR3 spans 12 residues. CDR3 residues: CASSVAGRGHTF. DNA of the CDR3: TGTGCCAGCAGCGTCGCGGGGCGTGGACACACCTTC.